These 23 T cell receptor beta chains share one sample of origin, sequenced in a study of cytomegalovirus exposure and HLA in healthy donors. The PCR had 60 Vbeta and 13 Jbeta primers. Sequencing was performed with immunoSEQ multiplex PCR; in TCRdb, only in-frame clones are kept and a portion is missing. The data show about 160,000 clones, with around 79% seen just once and over 0.95% held by the top ten. The sequenced material came from PBMCs. The receptors derive from a woman aged 50 to 60 in good health and CMV-seropositive.

The chain has TRBV5-4 and TRBJ1-2; perhaps TRBD1 as D (5 bases). Trimming removed 0 bases at V and 7 bases at J, with 16 bases between. The CDR3 totals 15 residues. In germline, CDR1 is SGHNT, CDR2 YYREEE (reference sequence). CDR3 DNA: TGTGCCAGCAGCTTGGACCCTCAGGGAAATTTTGGCTACACCTTC. Residues: CASSLDPQGNFGYTF.

This clone was detected once. The rearrangement joins TRBV4-1 to TRBJ2-5, with 13 bases lining up with TRBD2. Per germline, CDR1 MGHRA and CDR2 YSYEKL. The ends lost 4 bases at V and 2 bases at J; junction bases unmatched: 4. There are 16 residues in the CDR3. This CDR3 is CASSPGTSGAQETQYF. The CDR3 DNA sequence: TGCGCCAGCAGCCCCGGGACTAGCGGGGCGCAAGAGACCCAGTACTTC.

The rearrangement links TRBV2 to TRBJ2-3, with D maybe TRBD2 (6 bases). The CDR3 extends over 14 amino acids. Germline lookup yields CDR1 SNHLY and CDR2 FYNNEI. Between the trimmed V and J ends, which lost 7 bases and 2 bases, there was a span of 13 bases. CDR3 DNA sequence: TGTGCCAGCAAGGGACTGGTAAACACAGATACGCAGTATTTT. Amino acids: CASKGLVNTDTQYF.

This clone appeared once. CDR3 sequence (DNA): TGCGCCAGCAGCTGGGGGGGGGCCGACAATGAGCAGTTCTTC. Translated: CASSWGGADNEQFF. The V gene is TRBV5-1, the J gene TRBJ2-1; TRBD2 might be the D (7 bases). The germline V gene encodes CDR1 SGHRS and CDR2 YFSETQ. Deletions cut 3 bases from V and 5 bases from J, with 12 bases between. The CDR3 length is 14 residues.

The chain is built from TRBV6-5 and TRBJ1-2; no reliable D call. CDR3 length: 11 residues. The V and J ends lost 5 bases and 8 bases respectively, with 9 bases between them. Germline CDR1 is MNHEY and CDR2 is SVGAGI. CDR3 nucleotides: TGTGCCAGCAGTAATACTTTCGGCTACACCTTC. It yields the protein CASSNTFGYTF.

The chain uses TRBV5-1 and TRBJ2-7, with a possible D match to TRBD2 (6 bases). The length of the CDR3 is 14 residues. Deletions cut 0 bases from V and 5 bases from J, with 12 bases between. CDR1 SGHRS and CDR2 YFSETQ come from the germline V gene. The CDR3 DNA reads as TGCGCCAGCAGCTTGGTTGCGGGGAACCACGAGCAGTACTTC. This codes for CASSLVAGNHEQYF.

The CDR3 is CASTPGTSGISYEQYF. The CDR3 nucleotides are TGCGCCAGCACCCCCGGGACTAGCGGGATTTCCTACGAGCAGTACTTC. The chain joins TRBV10-2 to TRBJ2-7; 13 bases align to TRBD2. The germline V gene encodes CDR1 WSHSY and CDR2 SAAADI. V lost 7 bases to trimming and J lost 1 base; unmatched junction nucleotides: 7. This CDR3 comprises 16 residues.

This sequence joins TRBV19 and TRBJ1-1; the match to TRBD1 covers 7 bases. V shed 4 bases, J shed 2 bases, and the junction held 4 bases outside the gene matches. Germline V lookup: CDR1 LNHDA, CDR2 SQIVND (reference sequence). The CDR3 runs 14 residues. The CDR3 here is CASSRDRINTEAFF. DNA for the CDR3: TGTGCCAGTAGTAGGGACAGAATAAACACTGAAGCTTTCTTT.

The chain carries TRBV19 and TRBJ2-1; D might be TRBD2 (5 bases). Trimming cost V 2 bases and J 1 base, with 18 bases left between them. This CDR3 has 18 amino acids. Germline CDR1 reads LNHDA; CDR2 reads SQIVND (reference sequence). This CDR3 reads CASSITGWQKNSYNEQFF. DNA for the CDR3: TGTGCCAGTAGTATAACGGGGTGGCAGAAAAATTCCTACAATGAGCAGTTCTTC.

This sequence joins TRBV6-6 and TRBJ1-5, with 9 bases fitting TRBD1. Germline CDR1 reads MNHNY; CDR2 reads SVGAGI (reference sequence). J gave up 3 bases and V 8 bases, and 5 bases lay outside the gene matches. The length of the CDR3 is 14 residues. CDR3 protein: CASEDRGYNQPQHF. As DNA, the CDR3 is TGTGCCAGCGAGGACAGGGGTTACAATCAGCCCCAGCATTTT.

CDR3 sequence: CASSVQGRWEETQYF. The CDR3 DNA reads as TGTGCCAGCAGCGTTCAGGGGCGATGGGAAGAGACCCAGTACTTC. The rearrangement joins TRBV9 to TRBJ2-5; a possible D gene is TRBD1 (6 bases). The V gene lost 2 bases and the J gene lost 3 bases, with 14 bases spanning the gap. The CDR3 contains 15 residues. Germline assignment: CDR1 SGDLS and CDR2 YYNGEE.

The chain is built from TRBV19 and TRBJ1-1; 9 bases fit TRBD1. Germline V gene data show CDR1 as LNHDA and CDR2 as SQIVND (reference sequence). CDR3 length equals 16 residues. V gave up 5 bases and J gave up 3 bases; unmatched junction bases: 10. The CDR3 DNA sequence: TGTGCCAGTAGTGACAGGACAGGGGCACTCCACACTGAAGCTTTCTTT. Amino acids: CASSDRTGALHTEAFF.

This rearrangement joins TRBV19 to TRBJ1-2, with no clear D. The CDR3 is made up of 13 amino acids. Per germline, CDR1 LNHDA and CDR2 SQIVND (reference sequence). Trimming pared 7 bases from V and 2 bases from J, leaving 11 bases between. CDR3 protein: CASIGLLNYGYTF. The CDR3 DNA reads as TGTGCCAGTATCGGACTCCTAAACTATGGCTACACCTTC.

The gene calls are TRBV29-1 and TRBJ1-2; D gene uncertain. CDR1 is SQVTM and CDR2 is ANQGSEA in the germline V gene. The CDR3 sequence is 14 residues long. V was pared by 3 bases and J by 6 bases, with 17 bases between. CDR3 protein: CSVEPYSMPDGYTF. In DNA form, the CDR3 reads TGCAGCGTTGAGCCATATTCCATGCCGGATGGCTACACCTTC.

This chain uses TRBV4-1 with TRBJ2-1; tentative D call: TRBD1 (8 bases). Looked up from germline, CDR1 is MGHRA and CDR2 is YSYEKL. The CDR3 is 16 residues long. Trimming shortened V by 4 bases and J by 6 bases, and 19 bases separated the two germline ends. In DNA form, the CDR3 reads TGCGCCAGCAGCCCCCAGGGGGCGGGCGGGGGCAATGAGCAGTTCTTC. Translation: CASSPQGAGGGNEQFF.

In this sample, this clone turned up once. This chain links TRBV4-3 with TRBJ2-3; TRBD1 matches at 8 bases. Looked up from germline, CDR1 is LGHNA and CDR2 is YSLEER. Unmatched junction bases numbered 8, after V lost 0 bases and J lost 3 bases. CDR3 size: 17 residues. The CDR3 DNA sequence: TGCGCCAGCAGCCAAGACCCAAGGGGACAGGCGACAGATACGCAGTATTTT. Its translation is CASSQDPRGQATDTQYF.

This clone was seen only a few times. The V call is TRBV4-3, the J call TRBJ1-3; 7 bases line up with TRBD1. The CDR3 consists of 16 residues. Germline trimming cut 2 bases from V and 0 bases from J; bases unmatched to any gene: 4. Germline V lookup: CDR1 LGHNA, CDR2 YSLEER. CDR3 sequence: CASSQTGQASGNTIYF. CDR3 nucleotide sequence: TGCGCCAGCAGCCAAACCGGACAGGCCTCTGGAAACACCATATATTTT.

The chain couples TRBV7-2 to TRBJ2-7; TRBD2 matches at 9 bases. J was trimmed by 2 bases and V by 5 bases; bases with no gene match: 7. CDR1 and CDR2 (germline): SGHTA, FQGNSA. The CDR3 length is 15 residues. CDR3 sequence reads: CASSAVAGATYEQYF. The CDR3 DNA reads TGTGCCAGCAGCGCCGTAGCGGGGGCTACCTACGAGCAGTACTTC.

The chain combines TRBV27 with TRBJ2-1, with 12 positions matching TRBD2. Per germline, CDR1 MNHEY and CDR2 SMNVEV (reference sequence). J was trimmed by 10 bases and V by 2 bases; bases with no gene match: 6. The CDR3 is 15 amino acids. The CDR3 coding sequence is TGTGCCAGCAGTTTACTAGCGGGGGGGCAAATAGAGCAGTTCTTC. Amino acids: CASSLLAGGQIEQFF.

The chain is built from TRBV7-2 and TRBJ2-7; D is perhaps TRBD2 (6 bases). The V end was cut by 6 bases, the J end by 2 bases, with 14 bases between. The CDR3 is 14 amino acids. Germline CDR1 reads SGHTA; CDR2 reads FQGNSA. CDR3 DNA: TGTGCCAGCAGGGAGGGTTCAGGGCCCTACGAGCAGTACTTC. Amino acid sequence: CASREGSGPYEQYF.

As concerns this clone: One end of the junction is discordant with germline, which a read error may explain. The chain has TRBV7-2 and TRBJ1-2, with TRBD1 identical over 11 bases. The germline V gene encodes CDR1 SGHTA and CDR2 FQGNSA. This CDR3 is 16 amino acids long. CDR3 coding DNA: TGTGCCAGCAGCTTAGCGGGGACAGGGGGTCACTATGGCTACCCCTTC. This codes for CASSLAGTGGHYGYPF.

The chain joins TRBV6-5 to TRBJ1-1; no definite D call. Per the germline V gene, CDR1 is MNHEY and CDR2 is SVGAGI. There are 16 residues in the CDR3. V was pared by 0 bases and J by 1 base, with 12 bases between. DNA of the CDR3: TGTGCCAGCAGTTACTCGTGGGCACAGACGAACACTGAAGCTTTCTTT. This codes for CASSYSWAQTNTEAFF.

The J gene is TRBJ2-7, the V gene TRBV7-2, with D tentatively TRBD2 (5 bases). This CDR3 region has 15 residues. The germline V gene encodes CDR1 SGHTA and CDR2 FQGNSA. Trimming stripped 1 base from V and 2 bases from J, with 12 bases between. The CDR3 loop reads CASSLVVSGTYEQYF. For the CDR3, the DNA is TGTGCCAGCAGCTTAGTTGTTTCGGGAACCTACGAGCAGTACTTC.